The 5 T cell receptor beta chains given below trace back to one sample, sequenced in a study of blood T cell repertoires in COVID-19. Generated by immunoSEQ multiplex PCR, the TCRdb table keeps only in-frame clones and is missing some. The table records 120,000 to 150,000 clones, more than 75% of them present only once. The specimen was peripheral blood. The receptor source for this set is a woman in her forties or fifties with acute or convalescent COVID-19.

This chain uses TRBV28 with TRBJ1-3; D gene unclear. The CDR3 contains 14 residues. Trimming took 2 bases from V and 0 from J, leaving 5 bases between them. Germline CDR1 is MDHEN and CDR2 is SYDVKM. CDR3 sequence (DNA): TGTGCCAGCAGTTTAGAGGCCTCTGGAAACACCATATATTTT. Its translation is CASSLEASGNTIYF.

The J gene is TRBJ2-7, the V gene TRBV9, with TRBD1 matching over 10 bases. Germline CDR1 and CDR2: SGDLS and YYNGEE. The CDR3 sequence is 18 residues long. V lost 1 base to trimming and J lost 2 bases; unmatched junction nucleotides: 12. CDR3 bases: TGTGCCAGCAGCGTATCCCCCGCCCCGGGACAGGGGACCTACGAGCAGTACTTC. Translation: CASSVSPAPGQGTYEQYF.

The V gene is TRBV5-4, the J gene TRBJ2-2, with TRBD2 identical over 7 bases. Trimming at V came to 0 bases and at J to 3 bases, leaving 5 bases not matched to a gene. This CDR3 contains 16 residues. Germline V gives CDR1 SGHNT, CDR2 YYREEE (reference sequence). CDR3 region: CASSLGRGDYTGELFF. In DNA form, the CDR3 reads TGTGCCAGCAGCTTGGGTCGGGGGGACTACACCGGGGAGCTGTTTTTT.

V and J are TRBV28 and TRBJ2-1, with 8 bases matching TRBD2. Per the germline V gene, CDR1 is MDHEN and CDR2 is SYDVKM. Trimming cost V 5 bases and J 4 bases; bases outside gene matches: 16. CDR3 size: 18 residues. The CDR3 DNA reads as TGTGCCAGCAGTGCGGGCCGAGGGGAGCGGGGGCTATACAATGAGCAGTTCTTC. It translates to CASSAGRGERGLYNEQFF.

This clone was detected only once. The V call is TRBV13, the J call TRBJ1-1; 9 bases match TRBD1. V was pared by 5 bases and J by 8 bases, with 9 bases of the junction left unmatched. Germline loops: CDR1 PRHDT, CDR2 FYEKMQ (reference sequence). The CDR3 runs to 14 residues. The CDR3 is CASSPRTGAVEAFF. The CDR3 bases are TGTGCCAGCAGCCCCAGGACAGGGGCGGTCGAAGCTTTCTTT.